This paragraph reports one T cell receptor (beta chain). The repertoire was sequenced with immunoSEQ multiplex PCR; TCRdb's copy has only in-frame clones and lacks some. This table has around 100,000 clones, about four fifths appearing once. The data originate from a study of radiotherapy plus CTLA-4 blockade in lung cancer. The CDR3 extends over 16 amino acids. The germline CDR1 and CDR2 sequences are SGHNT and YYREEE (reference sequence). V gave up 3 bases and J gave up 3 bases; unmatched junction bases: 7. The material was peripheral blood, obtained from a patient treated with radiotherapy plus ipilimumab. This sequence originates from a human donor with non-small cell lung cancer that progressed on radiotherapy plus ipilimumab. Some clones in this sample may be carry-over from other donors' samples. The chain employs TRBV5-4 and TRBJ2-2, with 8 bases fitting TRBD1. The CDR3: CASSWGGQGHTGELFF. CDR3 DNA sequence: TGTGCCAGCAGCTGGGGCGGACAGGGACACACCGGGGAGCTGTTTTTT.